The rows below give T cell receptor beta chains drawn from one sample of a study of T cells expressing NK-cell markers. TCRdb reprocessed the 5' RACE reads, keeping one entry per CDR3 protein, no DNA. Its listing shows over 150,000 distinct CDR3 sequences. The sequenced material came from blood T cells: a sorted CD56 or NKG2C T cell subset, CD4+ or CD8+ T cells, or bulk PBMC T cells (not recorded which). These receptors were taken from a man aged 18 to 69 in good health. CDR3s include the opening cysteine and the closing phenylalanine or tryptophan.

v_call	j_call	cdr3_aa
TRBV12-3/TRBV12-4	TRBJ2-1	CASSPWGGSPNEQFF
TRBV5-8	TRBJ1-5	CASSGGTGGNQPQHF
TRBV29-1	TRBJ2-7	CSVEDPGAGQGRVREQYF
TRBV11-2	TRBJ2-5	CASSLSPGGMMETQYF
TRBV7-9	TRBJ1-4	CASSWAEFSTNEKLFF
TRBV2	TRBJ2-1	CASRSTSGVNNEQFF
TRBV20-1	TRBJ1-2	CSARTGGDGYTF
TRBV11-2	TRBJ2-5	CASSLPGPRVGEETQYF
TRBV19	TRBJ1-1	CASRQTGGSTEAFF
TRBV9	TRBJ2-7	CASSSVGGMDYEQYF
TRBV11-3	TRBJ2-4	CASSSHWGGFRNIQYF
TRBV9	TRBJ2-7	CASSPGGGPLYEQYF
TRBV4-1	TRBJ2-3	CASSQPRLEDTQYF
TRBV11-1	TRBJ2-3	CASSLVDISSGYVTDTQYF
TRBV3-1	TRBJ1-1	CASSHDRALNTEAFF
TRBV9	TRBJ2-3	CASSVSGISTDTQYF
TRBV6-5	TRBJ1-2	CASSYFAGTGVSREHF
TRBV7-4	TRBJ1-4	CASSSLGVLNEKLFF